This T cell receptor beta chain was observed in a study of cytomegalovirus exposure and HLA in healthy donors. General study findings and limits: In vitro checks showed that three CMV-associated chains really do target CMV antigens. In a later analysis, TCR association rates varied by HLA locus: DRB1 most, HLA-C fewest. Evidence from a later analysis indicated that most CMV-associated TCR beta chains looked HLA-restricted.

This clone was counted only a few times. The antigen is undetermined. This CDR3 is built from 14 residues. V was pared by 6 bases and J by 3 bases, with 14 bases between. CDR1 and CDR2 from the germline V gene are KGHSH and LQKENI. 13 Jbeta primers and 60 Vbeta primers were used for the PCR. Original methodology: It was a later analysis that counted about 80 million unique TCR beta chains, of which roughly 11 million were shared. Produced via immunoSEQ multiplex PCR; TCRdb's table is partial and in-frame only. That table supplies the V and J calls and clone size; D and trimming were determined from the DNA. The sample lists some 190,000 clones; roughly 80% were seen once.

Sequenced material: PBMCs. This clonotype was obtained from a man in his forties in good health and CMV-seronegative. The rearrangement joins TRBV18 to TRBJ2-5; tentative D call: TRBD1 (5 bases). The CDR3 DNA sequence: TGTGCCAGCTCCCCAGTCCCAGGGAAAGAGACCCAGTACTTC. This encodes CASSPVPGKETQYF. Variable domain in full (rest from reference TRBV18 and TRBJ2-5): NAGVMQNPRHLVRRRGQEARLRCSPMKGHSHVYWYRQLPEEGLKFMVYLQKENIIDESGMPKERFSAEFPKEGPSILRIQQVVRGDSAAYFCASSPVPGKETQYFGPGTRLLVL.